This T cell receptor beta chain was sequenced for a study of T cells in Graves' hyperthyroidism and ophthalmopathy. V was shortened by 1 base and J by 0 bases, with 10 bases between the two germline ends. Germline-derived CDR1 and CDR2 are SNHLY and FYNNEI. The CDR3 is 15 residues long. Amplification targeted TCR beta CDR3 regions from RNA transcripts. RT-PCR in the first round (using the HTBI primer set) targeted the TCR CDR3. TCRdb re-called the multiplex PCR reads with MiXCR, one entry per CDR3 protein. The table lists a few hundred thousand distinct CDR3 sequences, 15% of them singletons, with about 31% in the top ten.

The specimen sequenced was blood. The sequence came from a woman in her thirties with Graves' hyperthyroidism. The J gene is TRBJ2-7, the V gene TRBV2; D is perhaps TRBD2 (5 bases). CDR3 bases: TGTGCCAGCAGTGAAGTACGGGAAGTCTCCTACGAGCAGTACTTC. Translated: CASSEVREVSYEQYF.